This T cell receptor beta chain is drawn from a study of beta chain features in type 1 diabetes. Looking at the study overall: On cell yields, gender and age, patients and healthy donors were similar. Study-wide results and limits: Type 1 diabetes patients had VDJ junctions that carried fewer insertions and more deletions. Shorter TCRB CDR3s, moderately but significantly so, marked every one of the four CD4+ subsets in Type 1 diabetes patients.

The whole isolated RNA underwent reverse transcription, so sequencing captured expressed TCRB transcripts. An average near 3.57 million reads came from naive, central memory and regulatory T cell samples. Using immunoSEQ multiplex PCR, the repertoire was profiled, and TCRdb retains in-frame clones only, with some absent. The sample records about 170,000 clones, 7.8% being singletons. CDR1 ENHRY and CDR2 SYGVKD come from the germline V gene. Trimming took 0 bases from V and 4 from J, leaving 8 bases between them. The CDR3 runs to 14 residues. Details on this clone: The antigen is unknown.

This clonotype was obtained from a woman aged 40 to 55 with type 1 diabetes. Sequenced: central memory CD4+ T cells from blood. The genes are TRBV10-3 and TRBJ2-3, with no clear D. Here the CDR3 reads CAISESTNPDTQYF. Written as DNA, the CDR3 is TGTGCCATCAGTGAGTCTACAAACCCAGATACGCAGTATTTT.